One sample yielded the 14 T cell receptor beta chains listed below, sequenced in a study of post-analysis software for immune sequencing data. Unique molecular identifiers were carried by the TCR beta cDNA libraries. TCRdb reanalysed the PCR reads using MiXCR and keeps one entry per CDR3 protein. The sample shows 650,000 to 850,000 distinct CDR3 sequences, about 57% of them seen only once. Their antigen targets remain unknown. General study points: There were a few TRBV segments more frequent in patients than controls, and TRBV5-6, TRBV5-1 and TRBV20-1 were among them.

Sequencing was carried out using blood. These receptors all come from a girl aged 5 to 17 with multiple sclerosis.

This rearrangement joins TRBV15 to TRBJ1-1; TRBD1 is a possible D gene (6 bases). From germline, CDR1 is LNHNV and CDR2 YYDKDF (reference sequence). Trimming cost V 0 bases and J 4 bases, with 24 bases left between them. This CDR3 is built from 19 residues. CDR3: CATSRDWSIRPSRGTEAFF. The DNA of the CDR3 is TGTGCCACCAGCAGAGATTGGTCGATTAGGCCCTCCAGGGGCACTGAAGCTTTCTTT. Together with reference TRBV15 and TRBJ1-1, the CDR3 gives the full variable domain: DAMVIQNPRYQVTQFGKPVTLSCSQTLNHNVMYWYQQKSSQAPKLLFHYYDKDFNNEADTPDNFQSRRPNTSFCFLDIRSPGLGDTAMYLCATSRDWSIRPSRGTEAFFGQGTRLTVV.

The rearrangement joins TRBV5-1 to TRBJ1-2, with 7 bases fitting TRBD1. J lost 8 bases, V lost 0 bases, and 10 bases had no gene match. Germline V lookup: CDR1 SGHRS, CDR2 YFSETQ. The CDR3 totals 15 residues. This CDR3 reads CASSLELRGRGGYTF. In DNA form, the CDR3 reads TGCGCCAGCAGCTTGGAGCTTAGGGGGCGTGGGGGCTACACCTTC.

V gene TRBV20-1 combines with J gene TRBJ2-3, with D possibly TRBD1 on 6 matching bases. This CDR3 is 14 amino acids long. The V and J ends lost 1 base and 0 bases respectively, with 8 bases between them. The V gene's germline CDR1 is DFQATT and CDR2 SNEGSKA (reference sequence). In DNA form, the CDR3 reads TGCAGTGCTAGAGTACAGGGTAGCACAGATACGCAGTATTTT. Translated: CSARVQGSTDTQYF.

The chain couples TRBV4-2 to TRBJ2-5; 9 bases are shared with TRBD2. The CDR3 loop spans 17 amino acids. Germline assignment: CDR1 LGHNA and CDR2 YNFKEQ. V was pared by 2 bases and J by 1 base, with 8 bases of the junction left unmatched. CDR3 coding DNA: TGTGCCAGCAGCCAAAGCCGGGGCGGGGGGGCCCAAGAGACCCAGTACTTC. Residues: CASSQSRGGGAQETQYF.

This clonotype was detected only a few times. The chain links TRBV11-2 to TRBJ2-6, with 9 positions matching TRBD2. The CDR3 is made up of 18 amino acids. Losses at the gene ends were 0 bases for V and 2 bases for J; bases not matched to a gene: 5. Germline V CDR1 and CDR2: SGHAT, FQNNGV. In DNA, the CDR3 is TGTGCCAGCAGCTTAGATAGGTTAGCGGGAGCTGGGGCCAACGTCCTGACTTTC. Protein product: CASSLDRLAGAGANVLTF.

This clonotype was picked up a small number of times. The J gene is TRBJ2-7, the V gene TRBV5-1; 9 bases fit TRBD1. V was pared by 3 bases and J by 0 bases, with 4 bases of the junction left unmatched. CDR3 length: 15 amino acids. Germline V gene sequence: CDR1 SGHRS, CDR2 YFSETQ. CDR3: CASSWGQGHSYEQYF. CDR3 nucleotide sequence: TGCGCCAGCAGCTGGGGACAGGGCCACTCCTACGAGCAGTACTTC. Drawing the rest from reference TRBV5-1 and TRBJ2-7, the complete variable domain is KAGVTQTPRYLIKTRGQQVTLSCSPISGHRSVSWYQQTPGQGLQFLFEYFSETQRNKGNFPGRFSGRQFSNSRSEMNVSTLELGDSALYLCASSWGQGHSYEQYFGPGTRLTVT.

This clonotype was counted only a few times. This sequence joins TRBV20-1 and TRBJ2-7, with D perhaps matching TRBD1 (5 bases). The CDR3 sequence is 13 residues long. Germline CDR1 DFQATT, CDR2 SNEGSKA (reference sequence). V lost 0 bases to trimming and J lost 3 bases, with 9 bases between them. CDR3 residues: CSARELDIYEQYF. The DNA for the CDR3 is TGCAGTGCTAGAGAACTGGACATCTACGAGCAGTACTTC.

The V gene is TRBV7-2, the J gene TRBJ2-1, with TRBD2 matching 7 bases. After removal of 1 base from V and 6 bases from J, the junction contained 3 bases not matched to a gene. Germline V gives CDR1 SGHTA, CDR2 FQGNSA. The CDR3 totals 14 residues. CDR3 nucleotide sequence: TGTGCCAGCAGCTTAGATGCTAGCGGCAATGAGCAGTTCTTC. It codes for CASSLDASGNEQFF.

The chain combines TRBV15 with TRBJ2-7; unclear D gene. The CDR3 has 12 residues. Trimming cost V 0 bases and J 9 bases, with 9 bases left between them. Germline V gene data show CDR1 as LNHNV and CDR2 as YYDKDF (reference sequence). The CDR3 DNA reads TGTGCCACCAGCAGAGACGGACGGGTGCAGTACTTC. This encodes CATSRDGRVQYF.

The chain carries TRBV12-3 or TRBV12-4 and TRBJ2-1, with 8 bases that match TRBD2. This CDR3 comprises 15 residues. The trim removed 4 bases at V and 3 bases at J, leaving 5 bases unmatched. Written as DNA, the CDR3 is TGTGCCAGCAGTTATAGCGGGGAGAGCTACAATGAGCAGTTCTTC. This gives the protein CASSYSGESYNEQFF.

In its sample, this clonotype was seen a few times. The chain links TRBV6-6 to TRBJ2-7; TRBD1 or TRBD2 may be the D gene (5 bases each). The CDR3 is 14 residues long. Germline-derived CDR1 and CDR2 are MNHNY and SVGAGI (reference sequence). Trimming left V 6 bases short and J 4 bases short, with 16 bases between. The CDR3 sequence is CASSHGAGLYEQYF. Written as DNA, the CDR3 is TGTGCCAGCAGCCACGGGGCAGGGTTATACGAGCAGTACTTC.

The table lists this clonotype with a few counts. The V gene is TRBV2, the J gene TRBJ2-7; the match to TRBD2 covers 11 bases. In germline, CDR1 is SNHLY, CDR2 FYNNEI. The CDR3 sequence is 13 residues long. After removal of 8 bases from V and 9 bases from J, the junction contained 9 bases not matched to a gene. CDR3 residues: CASLAGGEVSQYF. CDR3 bases: TGTGCCAGCCTAGCGGGGGGCGAAGTGTCGCAGTACTTC.

The V call is TRBV14, the J call TRBJ2-1; D remains ambiguous. From germline, CDR1 is SGHDN and CDR2 FVKESK. CDR3 length: 15 amino acids. The V and J ends lost 4 bases and 2 bases respectively, with 12 bases between them. This CDR3 reads CASSPIQGTYNEQFF. CDR3 nucleotide sequence: TGTGCCAGCAGCCCTATCCAAGGGACCTACAATGAGCAGTTCTTC.

CDR3 loop: CSARHRSSYNEQFF. The DNA for the CDR3 is TGCAGTGCTAGGCACCGTAGCTCCTACAATGAGCAGTTCTTC. The chain is built from TRBV20-1 and TRBJ2-1, with D hard to call. The germline V gene encodes CDR1 DFQATT and CDR2 SNEGSKA (reference sequence). V was trimmed by 3 bases and J by 0 bases, leaving 9 bases between them. This CDR3 has 14 amino acids.